This T cell receptor (beta chain) comes out of a study of PD-1 blockade in classical Hodgkin lymphoma. Across the whole study: Intravenous infusions of nivolumab 3 mg/kg reached patients every 2 weeks. Broader study findings: Newly diagnosed patients had baseline TCR diversity that was reportedly lower than that of healthy donors. While CD8+ TCR diversity did not rise significantly by C4D1, CD4+ TCR diversity did.

The protocol was immunoSEQ multiplex PCR, while the TCRdb copy is restricted to in-frame clones and leaves out a portion. Among more than 85,000 clones listed, 92% were seen once. CDR1 and CDR2 (germline): MDHEN, SYDVKM. V was cut by 5 bases and J by 4 bases, with 21 bases left in between. This CDR3 comprises 16 residues. Every single patient, without exception, relapsed after autologous stem cell transplantation, and brentuximab vedotin exposure varied. Of note for this clone: Antigen unknown.

The TCR comes from a human donor with classical Hodgkin lymphoma. The V and J genes are TRBV28 and TRBJ2-7; D gene unclear. The sample in question was peripheral blood mononuclear cells (PBMCs), obtained before the second cycle of nivolumab. The CDR3 DNA is TGTGCCAGCAGTCCGGAGCGCCTTAGACCCGATTACGAGCAGTACTTC. Its translation: CASSPERLRPDYEQYF. The full variable domain, rest sourced from reference TRBV28 and TRBJ2-7, is DVKVTQSSRYLVKRTGEKVFLECVQDMDHENMFWYRQDPGLGLRLIYFSYDVKMKEKGDIPEGYSVSREKKERFSLILESASTNQTSMYLCASSPERLRPDYEQYFGPGTRLTVT.